Below are 20 T cell receptor beta chains sequenced from a single sample in a study of cytomegalovirus exposure and HLA in healthy donors (dated by TCRdb to 2016 to 2017). The receptor library was made with the immunoSEQ multiplex PCR assay. A mixture of 60 forward primers for TCR Vbeta segments and 13 reverse primers for TCR Jbeta segments was used in the multiplex PCR. Drawn from immuneACCESS, this table holds only the in-frame rearrangements with V and J called that TCRdb kept. Clones are partly lost; checked studies trace under half to an unresolved V gene and leave the rest unexplained. The sample's records list just over 60,000 clones. 4% to 5.5% of the sample lies in the top ten. The source material was PBMCs. The receptors stem from a man aged 25 to 40 in good health and CMV-seropositive.

The rearrangement joins TRBV7-2 to TRBJ1-3; TRBD1 matches at 7 bases. Germline V gives CDR1 SGHTA, CDR2 FQGNSA. After removal of 4 bases from V and 0 bases from J, the junction contained 3 bases not matched to a gene. The CDR3 runs to 15 residues. CDR3 bases: TGTGCCAGCAGCTCGACAGGGCTCTCTGGAAACACCATATATTTT. It specifies CASSSTGLSGNTIYF.

The chain is built from TRBV7-9 and TRBJ2-3; TRBD2 is a possible D gene (6 bases). V was clipped by 2 bases and J by 6 bases, with 12 bases between them. Germline V gives CDR1 SEHNR, CDR2 FQNEAQ (reference sequence). This CDR3 contains 14 residues. CDR3 region: CASSLRGGEDTQYF. CDR3 nucleotides: TGTGCCAGCAGCTTACGCGGAGGGGAGGATACGCAGTATTTT. Full variable domain (outside the CDR3, taken from reference TRBV7-9 and TRBJ2-3): DTGVSQNPRHKITKRGQNVTFRCDPISEHNRLYWYRQTLGQGPEFLTYFQNEAQLEKSRLLSDRFSAERPKGSFSTLEIQRTEQGDSAMYLCASSLRGGEDTQYFGPGTRLTVL.

Notes on this clone: The same CDR3 can be traced to other DNA sequences in this sample. The V gene is TRBV30, the J gene TRBJ1-2; D is uncertain. Germline V gene sequence: CDR1 GTSNPN, CDR2 SVGIG (reference sequence). The CDR3 spans 12 residues. Trimming pared 3 bases from V and 4 bases from J, leaving 9 bases between. As DNA, the CDR3 is TGTGCCTGGAGCCGAGGGAGCTATGGCTACACCTTC. Translation gives CAWSRGSYGYTF.

The rearrangement links TRBV5-1 to TRBJ2-7; perhaps TRBD1 as D (6 bases). The CDR3 runs to 15 residues. Per the germline V gene, CDR1 is SGHRS and CDR2 is YFSETQ. The germline V and J ends were trimmed by 2 bases and 4 bases, with 16 bases remaining between them. In nucleotides, the CDR3 is TGCGCCAGCAGCTTCGCTTCCAGGGGTGGGTACGAGCAGTACTTC. Protein product: CASSFASRGGYEQYF.

On this clone: Germline and junction disagree at one end, which may indicate a read error. Other nucleotide sequences from this sample produce the same CDR3. The genes are TRBV11-2 and TRBJ1-2; D perhaps matches TRBD1 (5 bases). Per germline, CDR1 SGHAT and CDR2 FQNNGV. The CDR3 consists of 10 residues. In nucleotides, the CDR3 is TGTGCAAGCAGCGGACACGCGGTAGCCTTC. It translates to CASSGHAVAF.

This rearrangement joins TRBV12-5 to TRBJ2-7, with D tentatively TRBD1 (6 bases). There are 16 residues in the CDR3. Germline CDR1 LGHNT, CDR2 FRNRAP. Trimming pared 0 bases from V and 2 bases from J, leaving 14 bases between. The CDR3 sequence is CASGLVFGQSAYEQYF. CDR3 coding DNA: TGTGCTAGTGGTTTGGTGTTTGGACAGAGCGCCTACGAGCAGTACTTC.

The chain employs TRBV9 and TRBJ2-2; 8 bases align to TRBD2. With V trimmed by 1 base and J by 1 base, 12 bases remained unmatched. CDR1 is SGDLS and CDR2 is YYNGEE in the germline V gene. The CDR3 is 19 residues long. Here the CDR3 DNA reads TGTGCCAGCAGCGTAAGTAATAGCGGGGCCCCCTTGAACACCGGGGAGCTGTTTTTT. Its translation: CASSVSNSGAPLNTGELFF.

The J gene is TRBJ1-5, the V gene TRBV30; TRBD1 matches at 8 bases. The junction had 2 bases not matched to a gene; V was cut back by 0 bases and J by 1 base. The CDR3 loop spans 15 amino acids. From germline, CDR1 is GTSNPN and CDR2 SVGIG (reference sequence). The CDR3 loop reads CAWSVRGQSNQPQHF. Here the CDR3 DNA reads TGTGCCTGGAGTGTCAGGGGGCAGAGCAATCAGCCCCAGCATTTT.

V usage is TRBV6-6 and J usage is TRBJ1-2, with D perhaps matching TRBD1 (6 bases). Germline V gene data show CDR1 as MNHNY and CDR2 as SVGAGI (reference sequence). The CDR3 runs 14 residues. Trimming stripped 10 bases from V and 8 bases from J, with 23 bases between. In DNA form, the CDR3 reads TGTGCCACCACACTAGACTGGACAGCAGGAGGCTACACCTTC. Protein: CATTLDWTAGGYTF.

The chain carries TRBV18 and TRBJ2-7, with TRBD2 identical over 9 bases. Germline V CDR1 and CDR2: KGHSH, LQKENI. V lost 2 bases and J lost 7; bases outside the gene matches: 9. The CDR3 has 15 residues. The CDR3 DNA reads TGTGCCAGCTCACCAGCGGGCGGGGGGGCTGAAGAGCAGTACTTC. Translating gives CASSPAGGGAEEQYF.

The V call is TRBV11-2, the J call TRBJ1-2, with D hard to call. Trimming cost V 4 bases and J 5 bases, with 8 bases left between them. CDR1 SGHAT and CDR2 FQNNGV come from the germline V gene. The CDR3 contains 12 residues. The CDR3 DNA reads as TGTGCCAGCAGCTCTACAGTGTATGGCTACACCTTC. This codes for CASSSTVYGYTF.

The chain links TRBV7-8 to TRBJ2-7; D not certain. Germline V lookup: CDR1 SGHVS, CDR2 FQNEAQ. Trimming took off 5 bases at V and 2 bases at J, with 7 bases between the two ends. This CDR3 has 12 residues. The CDR3 DNA is TGTGCCAGCAGCACGTGGCCCTACGAGCAGTACTTC. This translates into CASSTWPYEQYF.

This chain joins TRBV30 and TRBJ1-5; the match to TRBD1 covers 8 bases. The CDR3 totals 14 residues. In germline, CDR1 is GTSNPN, CDR2 SVGIG (reference sequence). Losses at the gene ends were 3 bases for V and 7 bases for J; bases not matched to a gene: 8. CDR3 bases: TGTGCCTGGAGCCTAGACAGGGGAGGACAGCCCCAGCATTTT. Residues: CAWSLDRGGQPQHF.

The V and J genes are TRBV11-2 and TRBJ2-3; D gene unclear. Between the trimmed V and J ends, which lost 5 bases and 2 bases, there was a span of 5 bases. The CDR3 totals 12 residues. Per the germline V gene, CDR1 is SGHAT and CDR2 is FQNNGV. The CDR3 loop reads CASSQATDTQYF. CDR3 DNA: TGTGCCAGCAGCCAAGCCACAGATACGCAGTATTTT.

The V gene is TRBV6-1, the J gene TRBJ1-2; D is possibly TRBD1 (5 bases). In germline, CDR1 is MNHNS, CDR2 SASEGT. This CDR3 has 14 amino acids. V lost 0 bases to trimming and J lost 3 bases, with 8 bases between them. CDR3 nucleotides: TGTGCCAGCAGTGAAGCGGGCAGGGACTATGGCTACACCTTC. Its translation is CASSEAGRDYGYTF.

The V and J genes are TRBV29-1 and TRBJ2-1; 11 bases map to TRBD1. Germline V lookup: CDR1 SQVTM, CDR2 ANQGSEA. The CDR3 totals 16 residues. After removal of 4 bases from V and 2 bases from J, the junction contained 7 bases not matched to a gene. CDR3 in DNA: TGCAGCGTTGCGTTCCGGGACAGGGGGGCCTACAATGAGCAGTTCTTC. This sequence encodes CSVAFRDRGAYNEQFF.

The rearrangement links TRBV9 to TRBJ1-6; no definite D call. V was shortened by 0 bases and J by 8 bases, with 12 bases between the two germline ends. The germline CDR1 and CDR2 sequences are SGDLS and YYNGEE. The CDR3 runs to 15 residues. CDR3 amino acids: CASSVAPTLDSPLHF. CDR3 bases: TGTGCCAGCAGCGTAGCTCCGACTCTGGATTCACCCCTCCACTTT. Full variable domain (remainder filled in from reference TRBV9 and TRBJ1-6): DSGVTQTPKHLITATGQRVTLRCSPRSGDLSVYWYQQSLDQGLQFLIQYYNGEERAKGNILERFSAQQFPDLHSELNLSSLELGDSALYFCASSVAPTLDSPLHFGNGTRLTVT.

The chain joins TRBV12-5 to TRBJ2-7; D might be TRBD2 (6 bases). Germline CDR1 and CDR2: LGHNT and FRNRAP. V lost 6 bases, J lost 6 bases, and 21 bases lay in between. The CDR3 spans 15 residues. The CDR3, as DNA: TGTGCTAGTGGGGGGGGAGTGACAAGAGGCGGCGAGCAGTACTTC. Translating it yields CASGGGVTRGGEQYF.

This rearrangement joins TRBV12-2 to TRBJ1-5. TRBV12-2 represents a pseudogene. This CDR3 comprises 15 residues. The CDR3 DNA sequence: TGTGCAAGTCGCTCTAGTAAGGACTGCAATCAGCCCCAGCATTTT. Translating it yields CASRSSKDCNQPQHF.

This chain joins TRBV6-6 and TRBJ1-1; 10 nucleotides agree with TRBD1. Germline V lookup: CDR1 MNHNY, CDR2 SVGAGI (reference sequence). This CDR3 contains 14 residues. Unmatched junction bases numbered 7, after V lost 4 bases and J lost 8 bases. Here the CDR3 reads CASSSPGQGSEAFF. CDR3 DNA: TGTGCCAGCAGTTCCCCGGGACAGGGGAGCGAAGCTTTCTTT.